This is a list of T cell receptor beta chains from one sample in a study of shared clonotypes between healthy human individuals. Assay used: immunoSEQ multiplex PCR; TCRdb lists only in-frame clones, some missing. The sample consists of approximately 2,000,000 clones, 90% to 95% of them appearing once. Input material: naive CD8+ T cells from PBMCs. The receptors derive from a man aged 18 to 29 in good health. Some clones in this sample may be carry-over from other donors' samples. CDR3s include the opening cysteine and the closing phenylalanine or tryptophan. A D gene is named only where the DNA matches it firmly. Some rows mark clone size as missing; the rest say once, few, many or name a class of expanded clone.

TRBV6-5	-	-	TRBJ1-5	CASSYREGNQPQHF	TGTGCCAGCAGTTACAGAGAGGGCAATCAGCCCCAGCATTTT
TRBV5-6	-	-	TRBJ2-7	CASSLGGRGIYEQYF	TGTGCCAGCAGCTTGGGAGGTCGGGGAATCTACGAGCAGTACTTC
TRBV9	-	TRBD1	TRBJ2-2	CASSVGQGNTGELFF	TGTGCCAGCAGCGTAGGACAGGGAAACACCGGGGAGCTGTTTTTT
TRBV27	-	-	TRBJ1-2	CASRPRGLLGYGYTF	TGTGCCAGCCGCCCCCGCGGACTCCTGGGCTATGGCTACACCTTC
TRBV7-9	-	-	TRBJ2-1	CASSLPPQGRVNEQFF	TGTGCCAGCAGCTTACCCCCGCAGGGGCGAGTAAATGAGCAGTTCTTC
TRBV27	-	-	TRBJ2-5	CASSPRDPGGRETQYF	TGTGCCAGCAGTCCCAGGGACCCTGGGGGTCGAGAGACCCAGTACTTC
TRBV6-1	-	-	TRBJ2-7	CASSERASSYEQYF	TGTGCCAGCAGTGAACGGGCATCCTCCTACGAGCAGTACTTC
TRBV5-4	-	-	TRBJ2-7	CASSPTGISSEQYF	TGTGCCAGCAGCCCGACCGGGATTAGCTCCGAGCAGTACTTC
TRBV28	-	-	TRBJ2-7	CASSFLEGEQYF	TGTGCCAGCAGTTTTTTGGAGGGCGAGCAGTACTTC
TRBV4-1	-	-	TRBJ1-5	CASSQEQVLNQPQHF	TGCGCCAGCAGCCAAGAACAGGTTCTTAATCAGCCCCAGCATTTT
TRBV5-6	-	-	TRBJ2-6	CASSGGSGANVLTF	TGTGCCAGCAGCGGGGGCTCTGGGGCCAACGTCCTGACTTTC
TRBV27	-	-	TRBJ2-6	CASSLRFGGGSGANVLTF	TGTGCCAGCAGTTTGCGTTTCGGCGGAGGTTCTGGGGCCAACGTCCTGACTTTC
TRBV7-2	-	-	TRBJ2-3	CASSLAGGSTDTQYF	TGTGCCAGCAGCTTAGCTGGCGGCAGCACAGATACGCAGTATTTT
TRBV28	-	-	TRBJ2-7	CASSYGYSYEQYF	TGTGCCAGCAGTTACGGCTACTCCTACGAGCAGTACTTC
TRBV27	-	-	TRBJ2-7	CASSLGDEQYF	TGTGCCAGCAGTTTAGGGGACGAGCAGTACTTC
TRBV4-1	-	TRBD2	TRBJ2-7	CASSQDGTSFTYEQYF	TGCGCCAGCAGCCAAGATGGGACTAGCTTTACCTACGAGCAGTACTTC
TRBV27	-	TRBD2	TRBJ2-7	CASSVLAGGPNEQYF	TGTGCCAGCAGTGTACTAGCGGGAGGGCCAAACGAGCAGTACTTC
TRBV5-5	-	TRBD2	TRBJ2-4	CASSLALAGTKGGIQYF	TGTGCCAGCAGCTTAGCACTAGCGGGCACCAAGGGGGGCATTCAGTACTTC
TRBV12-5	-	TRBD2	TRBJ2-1	CASGAGLAGDEQFF	TGTGCTAGTGGTGCGGGACTAGCGGGAGATGAGCAGTTCTTC
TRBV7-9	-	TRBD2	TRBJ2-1	CASSLALAGINEQFF	TGTGCCAGCAGCTTAGCCCTAGCGGGGATCAATGAGCAGTTCTTC
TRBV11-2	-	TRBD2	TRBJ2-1	CASSGTSGYNEQFF	TGTGCCAGCAGCGGGACTAGCGGCTACAATGAGCAGTTCTTC
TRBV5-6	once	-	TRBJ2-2	CASSTGRQLFF	TGTGCCAGCAGCACCGGACGGCAGCTGTTTTTT
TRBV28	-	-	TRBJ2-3	CASSLRPSTDTQYF	TGTGCCAGCAGTTTAAGGCCGAGCACAGATACGCAGTATTTT
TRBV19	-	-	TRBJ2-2	CASSIAEGFGELFF	TGTGCCAGTAGTATCGCCGAAGGGTTCGGGGAGCTGTTTTTT
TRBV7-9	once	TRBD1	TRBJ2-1	CASSLWTGGKDNEQFF	TGTGCCAGCAGCCTTTGGACAGGGGGGAAGGACAATGAGCAGTTCTTC
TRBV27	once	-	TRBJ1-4	CASSPGLTNEKLFF	TGTGCCAGCAGTCCAGGGTTGACTAATGAAAAACTGTTTTTT
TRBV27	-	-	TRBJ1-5	CASAQVGAGGPQHF	TGTGCCAGCGCTCAGGTGGGGGCCGGCGGGCCCCAGCATTTT
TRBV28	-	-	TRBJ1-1	CASSLSPGNTEAFF	TGTGCCAGCAGTTTAAGCCCCGGGAACACTGAAGCTTTCTTT
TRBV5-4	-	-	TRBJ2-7	CASSSRDFPYEQYF	TGTGCCAGCAGCTCCCGGGACTTCCCCTACGAGCAGTACTTC
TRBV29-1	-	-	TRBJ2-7	CSVVDRTSYEQYF	TGCAGCGTTGTCGACAGGACCTCCTACGAGCAGTACTTC
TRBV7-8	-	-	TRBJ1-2	CASSLGRAPGGYTF	TGTGCCAGCAGCTTAGGCAGGGCCCCCGGTGGCTACACCTTC
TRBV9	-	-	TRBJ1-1	CASSPQGTSNTEAFF	TGTGCCAGCAGCCCTCAAGGGACATCGAACACTGAAGCTTTCTTT
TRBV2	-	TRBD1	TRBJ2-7	CASSDEEGGGYEQYF	TGTGCCAGCAGTGATGAGGAAGGGGGCGGCTACGAGCAGTACTTC
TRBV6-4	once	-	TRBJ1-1	CASSDSTLGTEAFF	TGTGCCAGCAGTGACTCAACCCTGGGCACTGAAGCTTTCTTT
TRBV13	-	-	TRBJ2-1	CASSFLTGVNEQFF	TGTGCCAGCAGCTTTTTGACTGGTGTCAATGAGCAGTTCTTC
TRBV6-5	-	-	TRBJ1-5	CASSYSRVGGNQPQHF	TGTGCCAGCAGTTACTCGCGGGTCGGGGGCAATCAGCCCCAGCATTTT
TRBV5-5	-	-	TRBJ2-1	CASSYSKSSYNEQFF	TGTGCCAGCAGCTACAGTAAGAGCTCCTACAATGAGCAGTTCTTC
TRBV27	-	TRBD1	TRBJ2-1	CASSSGQGRHEQFF	TGTGCCAGCAGTTCGGGACAGGGTCGGCATGAGCAGTTCTTC
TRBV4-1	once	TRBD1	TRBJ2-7	CASSPLGQGPHEQYF	TGCGCCAGCAGCCCCCTTGGACAGGGGCCCCACGAGCAGTACTTC
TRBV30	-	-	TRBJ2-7	CAWSGPRVDISYEQYF	TGTGCCTGGAGTGGGCCACGGGTGGATATTTCCTACGAGCAGTACTTC
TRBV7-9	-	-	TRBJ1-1	CASSPGPLRGWMNTEAFF	TGTGCCAGCAGCCCGGGGCCGCTTAGGGGGTGGATGAACACTGAAGCTTTCTTT
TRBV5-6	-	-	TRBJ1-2	CASSLGLYGYTF	TGTGCCAGCAGCTTGGGTCTCTATGGCTACACCTTC
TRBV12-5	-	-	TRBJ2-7	CASGPGQGTYEQYF	TGTGCTAGTGGTCCGGGCCAGGGGACCTACGAGCAGTACTTC
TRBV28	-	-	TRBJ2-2	CASSPARELFF	TGTGCCAGCAGCCCCGCGCGGGAGCTGTTTTTT
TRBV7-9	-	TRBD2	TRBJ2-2	CASTLRGAGELFF	TGTGCCAGCACCCTCCGGGGGGCCGGGGAGCTGTTTTTT